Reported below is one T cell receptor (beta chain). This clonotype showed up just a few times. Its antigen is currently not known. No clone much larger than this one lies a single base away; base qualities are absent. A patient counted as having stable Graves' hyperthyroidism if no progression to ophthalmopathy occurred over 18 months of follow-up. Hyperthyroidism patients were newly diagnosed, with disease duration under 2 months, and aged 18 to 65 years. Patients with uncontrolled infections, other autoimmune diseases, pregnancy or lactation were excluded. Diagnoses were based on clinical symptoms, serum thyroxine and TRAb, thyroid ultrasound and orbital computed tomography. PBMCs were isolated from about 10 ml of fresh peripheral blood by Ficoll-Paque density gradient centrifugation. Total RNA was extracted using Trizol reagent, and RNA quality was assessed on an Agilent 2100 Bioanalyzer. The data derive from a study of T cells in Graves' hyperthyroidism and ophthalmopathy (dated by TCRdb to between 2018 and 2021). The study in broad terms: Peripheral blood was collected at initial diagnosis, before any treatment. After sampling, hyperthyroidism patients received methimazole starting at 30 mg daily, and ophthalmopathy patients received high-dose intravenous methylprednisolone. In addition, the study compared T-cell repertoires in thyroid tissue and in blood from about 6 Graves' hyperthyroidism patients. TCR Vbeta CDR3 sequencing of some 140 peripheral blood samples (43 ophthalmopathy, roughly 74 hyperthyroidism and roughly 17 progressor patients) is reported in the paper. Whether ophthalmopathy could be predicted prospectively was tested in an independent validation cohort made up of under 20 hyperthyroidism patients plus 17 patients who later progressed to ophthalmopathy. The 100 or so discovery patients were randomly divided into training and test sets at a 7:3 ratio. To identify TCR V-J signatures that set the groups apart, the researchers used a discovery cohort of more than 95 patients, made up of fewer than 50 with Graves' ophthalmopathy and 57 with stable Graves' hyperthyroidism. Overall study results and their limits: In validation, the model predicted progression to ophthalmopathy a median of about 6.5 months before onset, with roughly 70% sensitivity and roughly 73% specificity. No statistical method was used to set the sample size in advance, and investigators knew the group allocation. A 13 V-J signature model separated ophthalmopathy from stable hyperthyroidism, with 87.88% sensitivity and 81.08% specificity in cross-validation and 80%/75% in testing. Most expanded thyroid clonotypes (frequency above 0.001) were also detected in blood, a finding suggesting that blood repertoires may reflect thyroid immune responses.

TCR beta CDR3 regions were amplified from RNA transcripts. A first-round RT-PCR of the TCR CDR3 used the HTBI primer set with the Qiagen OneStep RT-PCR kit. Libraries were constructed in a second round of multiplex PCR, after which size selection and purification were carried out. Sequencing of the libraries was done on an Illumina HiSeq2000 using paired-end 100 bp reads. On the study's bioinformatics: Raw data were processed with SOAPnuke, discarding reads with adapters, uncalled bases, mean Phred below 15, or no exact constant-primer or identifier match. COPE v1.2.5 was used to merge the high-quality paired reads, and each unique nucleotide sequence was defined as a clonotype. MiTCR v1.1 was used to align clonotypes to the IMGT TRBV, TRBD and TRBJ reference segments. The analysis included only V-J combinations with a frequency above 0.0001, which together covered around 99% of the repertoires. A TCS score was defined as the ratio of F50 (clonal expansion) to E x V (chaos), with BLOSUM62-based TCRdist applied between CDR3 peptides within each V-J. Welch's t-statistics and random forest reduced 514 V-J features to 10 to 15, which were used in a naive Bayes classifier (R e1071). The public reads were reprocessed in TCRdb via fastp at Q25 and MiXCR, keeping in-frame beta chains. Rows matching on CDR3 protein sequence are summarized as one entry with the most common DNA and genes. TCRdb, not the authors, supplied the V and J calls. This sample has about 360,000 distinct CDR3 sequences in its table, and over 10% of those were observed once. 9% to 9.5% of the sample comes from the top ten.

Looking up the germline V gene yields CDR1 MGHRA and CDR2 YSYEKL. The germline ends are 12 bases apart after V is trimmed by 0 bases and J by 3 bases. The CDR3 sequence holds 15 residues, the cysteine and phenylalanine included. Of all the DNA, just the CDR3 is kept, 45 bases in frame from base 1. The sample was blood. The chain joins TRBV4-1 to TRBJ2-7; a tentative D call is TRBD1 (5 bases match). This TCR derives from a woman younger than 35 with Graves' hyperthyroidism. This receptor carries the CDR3 CASSQDIIDSYEQYF. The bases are TGCGCCAGCAGCCAAGATATTATCGACAGCTACGAGCAGTACTTC.